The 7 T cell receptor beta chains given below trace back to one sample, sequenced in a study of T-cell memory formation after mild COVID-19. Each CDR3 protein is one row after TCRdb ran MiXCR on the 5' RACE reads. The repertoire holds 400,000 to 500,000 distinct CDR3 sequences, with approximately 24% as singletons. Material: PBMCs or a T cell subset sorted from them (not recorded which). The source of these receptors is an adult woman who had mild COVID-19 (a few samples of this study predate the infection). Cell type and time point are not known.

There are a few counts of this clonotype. The CDR3 is CASSTAVAGVGTDTQYF. The CDR3, as DNA: TGTGCCAGCAGCACGGCGGTGGCGGGAGTTGGCACAGATACGCAGTATTTT. The chain has TRBV5-6 and TRBJ2-3; the match to TRBD2 covers 7 bases. The CDR3 is 17 residues long. The germline gives CDR1 SGHDT, CDR2 YYEEEE. Germline trimming cut 4 bases from V and 1 base from J; bases unmatched to any gene: 12.

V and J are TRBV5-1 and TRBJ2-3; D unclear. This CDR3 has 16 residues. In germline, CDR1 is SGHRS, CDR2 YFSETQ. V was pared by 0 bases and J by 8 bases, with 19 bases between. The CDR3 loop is CASSLESGFHLTTQYF. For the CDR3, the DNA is TGCGCCAGCAGCTTGGAATCGGGCTTCCATCTTACTACGCAGTATTTT.

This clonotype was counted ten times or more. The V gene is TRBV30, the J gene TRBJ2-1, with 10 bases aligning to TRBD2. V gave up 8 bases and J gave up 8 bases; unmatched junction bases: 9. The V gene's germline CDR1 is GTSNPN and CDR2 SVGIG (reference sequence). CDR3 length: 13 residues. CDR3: CATTALAGHEQFF. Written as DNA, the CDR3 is TGTGCCACTACTGCACTAGCGGGACATGAGCAGTTCTTC.

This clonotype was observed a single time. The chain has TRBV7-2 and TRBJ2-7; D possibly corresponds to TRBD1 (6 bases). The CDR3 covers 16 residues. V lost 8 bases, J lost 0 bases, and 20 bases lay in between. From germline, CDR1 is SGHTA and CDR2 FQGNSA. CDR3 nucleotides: TGTGCCAGCGGACAGTCCAGGGTCAGGAGCTCCTACGAGCAGTACTTC. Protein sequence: CASGQSRVRSSYEQYF.

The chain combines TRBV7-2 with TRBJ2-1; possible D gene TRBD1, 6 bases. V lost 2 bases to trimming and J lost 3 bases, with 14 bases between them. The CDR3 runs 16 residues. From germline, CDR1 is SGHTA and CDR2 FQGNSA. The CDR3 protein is CASSLRGGGGYNEQFF. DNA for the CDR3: TGTGCCAGCAGCTTAAGAGGGGGTGGAGGCTACAATGAGCAGTTCTTC.

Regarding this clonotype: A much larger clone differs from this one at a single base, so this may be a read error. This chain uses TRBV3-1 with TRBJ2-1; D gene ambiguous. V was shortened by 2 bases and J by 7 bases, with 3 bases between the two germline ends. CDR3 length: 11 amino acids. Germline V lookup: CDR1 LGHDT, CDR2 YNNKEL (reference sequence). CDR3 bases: TGTGCCAGCAGCCAAATGAATGAGCAGTTCTTC. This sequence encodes CASSQMNEQFF.

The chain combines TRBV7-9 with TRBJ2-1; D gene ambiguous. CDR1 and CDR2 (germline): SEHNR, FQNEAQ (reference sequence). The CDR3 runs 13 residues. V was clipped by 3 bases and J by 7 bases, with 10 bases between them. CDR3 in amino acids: CASSFPGPNEQFF. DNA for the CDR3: TGTGCCAGCAGCTTCCCGGGCCCTAATGAGCAGTTCTTC.